This T cell receptor (beta chain) was recovered during a study of T-cell memory formation after mild COVID-19. TCRdb re-called the 5' RACE reads with MiXCR, one entry per CDR3 protein. In the table there are 450,000 to 700,000 distinct CDR3 sequences, more than 15% of which are singletons. The CDR3 runs 16 residues. Trimming removed 0 bases from V and 7 bases from J, with 16 bases in between. Germline lookup yields CDR1 LNHNV and CDR2 YYDKDF (reference sequence). This clonotype was obtained from an adult woman who had mild COVID-19 (a few samples of this study predate the infection). Cell type and time point are not known. The rearrangement uses TRBV15 and TRBJ1-5; a possible D gene is TRBD1 (6 bases). Sample: PBMCs or a T cell subset sorted from them (not recorded which). The CDR3 DNA reads as TGTGCCACCAGCAGAGATGAGGGGGGCTTCGGGCAGCCCCAGCATTTT. It encodes CATSRDEGGFGQPQHF.